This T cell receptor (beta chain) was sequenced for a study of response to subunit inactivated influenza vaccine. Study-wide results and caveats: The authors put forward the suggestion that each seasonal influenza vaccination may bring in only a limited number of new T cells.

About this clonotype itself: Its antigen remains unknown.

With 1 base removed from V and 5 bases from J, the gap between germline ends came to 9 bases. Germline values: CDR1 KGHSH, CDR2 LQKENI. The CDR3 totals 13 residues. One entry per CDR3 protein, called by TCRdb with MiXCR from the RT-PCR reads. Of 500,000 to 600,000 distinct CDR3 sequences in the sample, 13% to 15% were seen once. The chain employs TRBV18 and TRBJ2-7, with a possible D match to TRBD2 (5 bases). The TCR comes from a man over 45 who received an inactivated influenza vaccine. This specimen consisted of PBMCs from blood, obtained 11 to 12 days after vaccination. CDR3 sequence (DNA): TGTGCCAGCTCACCACGGATCGGGGACGAGCAGTACTTC. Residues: CASSPRIGDEQYF.